What follows is one T cell receptor (beta chain) and its context. CDR1 and CDR2 from the germline V gene are SGHRS and YFSETQ. Deletions cut 4 bases from V and 4 bases from J, with 14 bases between. This CDR3 region has 14 residues. This sample is drawn from a study of blood T cell repertoires in COVID-19. Measured with immunoSEQ multiplex PCR; TCRdb has only the in-frame clones, and not every one. This repertoire shows some 230,000 clones, 80% to 90% found once; its top ten account for over 2%. Sequencing was performed on peripheral blood. The chain recombines TRBV5-1 with TRBJ1-1, with a tentative D call TRBD1 (6 bases). This clonotype originated in a man younger than 45 who had recovered from COVID-19. CDR3 region: CASSLPGDGTEAFF. CDR3 DNA sequence: TGCGCCAGCAGCCTACCAGGGGATGGCACTGAAGCTTTCTTT.